These 23 T cell receptor beta chains share one sample of origin, sequenced in a study of blood T cell repertoires in COVID-19. Produced via immunoSEQ multiplex PCR; TCRdb's table is partial and in-frame only. The sample lists about 260,000 clones, about 87% seen once, with roughly 3.9% in the top ten. Sequencing was performed on peripheral blood. These receptors originate from a man in his sixties who had recovered from COVID-19.

V gene TRBV7-8 combines with J gene TRBJ1-2; 8 nucleotides line up with TRBD1. The germline gives CDR1 SGHVS, CDR2 FQNEAQ. V shed 0 bases, J shed 3 bases, and the junction held 6 bases outside the gene matches. This CDR3 has 16 residues. CDR3 protein: CASSLAATGGYYGYTF. The CDR3 DNA follows: TGTGCCAGCAGCTTAGCGGCCACAGGGGGTTACTATGGCTACACCTTC.

This clone appeared a single time. CDR3 sequence reads: CAATSGRGGSYNEQFF. The CDR3 DNA is TGTGCCGCGACGAGTGGTCGGGGGGGCTCCTACAATGAGCAGTTCTTC. The chain has TRBV19 and TRBJ2-1; 8 bases match TRBD2. This CDR3 region has 16 residues. CDR1 and CDR2 from the germline V gene are LNHDA and SQIVND (reference sequence). V was clipped by 11 bases and J by 0 bases; unmatched bases: 12. The entire variable domain, with the rest obtained from reference TRBV19 and TRBJ2-1, is as follows: DGGITQSPKYLFRKEGQNVTLSCEQNLNHDAMYWYRQDPGQGLRLIYYSQIVNDFQKGDIAEGYSVSREKKESFPLTVTSAQKNPTAFYLCAATSGRGGSYNEQFFGPGTRLTVL.

V is TRBV4-2 and J is TRBJ2-2, with TRBD2 matching over 14 bases. Germline CDR1 LGHNA, CDR2 YNFKEQ. With V trimmed by 4 bases and J by 4 bases, 11 bases remained unmatched. There are 19 residues in the CDR3. Written as DNA, the CDR3 is TGTGCCAGCAGCCGAGGCGGACTAGCGGGGGGTGGTACCACCGGGGAGCTGTTTTTT. Amino acids: CASSRGGLAGGGTTGELFF.

The CDR3 bases are TGTGCCAGCAGTTACTCACAGGGGTTTCGCTCCTACGAGCAGTACTTC. Residues: CASSYSQGFRSYEQYF. The V call is TRBV6-5, the J call TRBJ2-7, with 7 bases that match TRBD1. Germline lookup yields CDR1 MNHEY and CDR2 SVGAGI. This CDR3 contains 16 residues. The V and J ends lost 0 bases and 0 bases, in that order; junction bases with no gene match: 5.

The chain combines TRBV5-1 with TRBJ1-1; 11 bases map to TRBD1. This CDR3 has 17 residues. Germline trimming cut 0 bases from V and 3 bases from J; bases unmatched to any gene: 7. Germline CDR1 and CDR2: SGHRS and YFSETQ. The CDR3 is CASSLDWTGGGYTEAFF. Here the CDR3 DNA reads TGCGCCAGCAGCTTGGACTGGACAGGGGGCGGTTACACTGAAGCTTTCTTT.

CDR3 sequence: CASSPGQVNTEAFF. DNA of the CDR3: TGTGCCAGCAGTCCGGGACAGGTGAACACTGAAGCTTTCTTT. The V and J genes are TRBV7-3 and TRBJ1-1, with 8 bases identical to TRBD1. This CDR3 comprises 14 residues. Germline V gives CDR1 SGHTA, CDR2 FQGTGA. V trimming: 6 bases; J trimming: 0 bases; junction bases outside the gene matches: 3.

The chain links TRBV19 to TRBJ2-5; D remains ambiguous. The CDR3 runs 14 residues. Germline V gives CDR1 LNHDA, CDR2 SQIVND (reference sequence). Trimming cost V 3 bases and J 2 bases, with 10 bases left between them. In DNA form, the CDR3 reads TGTGCCAGTAGTATTAGTTTCGCGCAAGAGACCCAGTACTTC. Translating gives CASSISFAQETQYF.

This chain uses TRBV19 with TRBJ2-7; 11 bases align to TRBD1. Germline CDR1 is LNHDA and CDR2 is SQIVND (reference sequence). With V trimmed by 3 bases and J by 5 bases, 3 bases remained unmatched. This CDR3 is 14 amino acids long. In nucleotides, the CDR3 is TGTGCCAGTAGTATCCAGGGACAGGGGGACGAGCAGTACTTC. Protein: CASSIQGQGDEQYF.

V is TRBV18 and J is TRBJ2-7; weak D call: TRBD1 (6 bases). The CDR3 has 15 amino acids. V was shortened by 6 bases and J by 1 base, with 16 bases between the two germline ends. CDR1 and CDR2 from the germline V gene are KGHSH and LQKENI. CDR3 in amino acids: CASSPTGHGSYEQYF. The CDR3 bases are TGTGCCAGCTCGCCGACGGGACACGGATCCTACGAGCAGTACTTC. Full variable domain (remainder filled in from reference TRBV18 and TRBJ2-7): NAGVMQNPRHLVRRRGQEARLRCSPMKGHSHVYWYRQLPEEGLKFMVYLQKENIIDESGMPKERFSAEFPKEGPSILRIQQVVRGDSAAYFCASSPTGHGSYEQYFGPGTRLTVT.

About this clone: This sample also contains other DNA sequences that code for the same CDR3. The chain joins TRBV6-5 to TRBJ1-5, with a possible D match to TRBD1 (6 bases). Germline assignment: CDR1 MNHEY and CDR2 SVGAGI. V lost 2 bases to trimming and J lost 7 bases, with 12 bases between them. CDR3 length: 14 residues. The CDR3 reads CASSYDRGGQPQHF. CDR3 DNA: TGTGCCAGCAGTTACGATAGGGGGGGCCAGCCCCAGCATTTT.

This sequence joins TRBV5-1 and TRBJ1-6, with TRBD1 matching over 7 bases. J was trimmed by 9 bases and V by 3 bases; bases with no gene match: 12. The CDR3 contains 16 residues. Germline assignment: CDR1 SGHRS and CDR2 YFSETQ. The CDR3: CASSSGDSRGGSPLHF. CDR3 nucleotides: TGCGCCAGCAGCTCAGGGGACAGTCGAGGTGGTTCACCCCTCCACTTT.

This clone came up once. The chain carries TRBV6-5 and TRBJ2-7, with 9 positions matching TRBD1. J was trimmed by 2 bases and V by 6 bases; bases with no gene match: 8. This CDR3 is built from 15 residues. Germline CDR1 and CDR2: MNHEY and SVGAGI. The CDR3 DNA reads as TGTGCCAGCAGAATAAGTACAGGGGGCCCCTACGAGCAGTACTTC. This gives the protein CASRISTGGPYEQYF.

V usage is TRBV12-5 and J usage is TRBJ2-7; D is perhaps TRBD1 (5 bases). The CDR3 sequence is 13 residues long. Between the trimmed V and J ends, which lost 6 bases and 2 bases, there was a span of 11 bases. From germline, CDR1 is LGHNT and CDR2 FRNRAP. The CDR3 loop reads CASGQGRAYEQYF. The CDR3, as DNA: TGTGCTAGTGGCCAGGGTAGAGCCTACGAGCAGTACTTC.

The count of this clone is one. The chain is built from TRBV18 and TRBJ1-4; TRBD1 matches 8 bases. This CDR3 is built from 15 residues. Germline-derived CDR1 and CDR2 are KGHSH and LQKENI. V gave up 2 bases and J gave up 7 bases; unmatched junction bases: 6. The CDR3 sequence is CASSPAGGSGEKLFF. In DNA, the CDR3 is TGTGCCAGCTCACCAGCAGGGGGCTCGGGTGAAAAACTGTTTTTT.

The chain joins TRBV4-2 to TRBJ1-3, with D possibly matching TRBD1 (5 bases). Trimming took off 1 base at V and 7 bases at J, with 14 bases between the two ends. The CDR3 has 15 residues. Germline V CDR1 and CDR2: LGHNA, YNFKEQ. CDR3 residues: CASSQGLAGLNTIYF. The CDR3 DNA sequence: TGTGCCAGCAGCCAAGGACTGGCAGGGCTCAACACCATATATTTT.

The rearrangement uses TRBV5-1 and TRBJ1-3; D is ambiguous. In germline, CDR1 is SGHRS, CDR2 YFSETQ. This CDR3 comprises 16 residues. Deletions cut 4 bases from V and 0 bases from J, with 14 bases between. CDR3 loop: CASSLPDGVSGNTIYF. The CDR3 nucleotides are TGCGCCAGCAGCCTCCCAGACGGAGTCTCTGGAAACACCATATATTTT.

The chain uses TRBV6-1 and TRBJ2-7, with D unresolved. The length of the CDR3 is 16 residues. Germline V lookup: CDR1 MNHNS, CDR2 SASEGT. V was pared by 1 base and J by 1 base, with 14 bases between. CDR3 loop: CASSEVITALSYEQYF. In DNA, the CDR3 is TGTGCCAGCAGTGAAGTAATCACAGCCCTTTCCTACGAGCAGTACTTC.

This chain uses TRBV10-3 with TRBJ1-1; D gene uncertain. Trimming took off 6 bases at V and 1 base at J, with 12 bases between the two ends. CDR1 is ENHRY and CDR2 is SYGVKD in the germline V gene. This CDR3 comprises 14 residues. The CDR3, as DNA: TGTGCCATCAGGGGCCCGACGGAGAACACTGAAGCTTTCTTT. This codes for CAIRGPTENTEAFF.

The rearrangement links TRBV6-5 to TRBJ2-1; 10 bases line up with TRBD1. The CDR3 length is 15 residues. Germline values: CDR1 MNHEY, CDR2 SVGAGI. V lost 6 bases to trimming and J lost 0 bases; unmatched junction nucleotides: 2. CDR3 residues: CASRRTGGSYNEQFF. CDR3 in DNA: TGTGCCAGCAGAAGGACAGGGGGCTCCTACAATGAGCAGTTCTTC.

The V gene is TRBV6-5, the J gene TRBJ1-3; D gene unclear. The CDR3 consists of 13 residues. The ends were cut back, 8 bases at V and 4 bases at J, with 12 bases in the middle. CDR1 is MNHEY, CDR2 SVGAGI, per germline. The CDR3 coding sequence is TGTGCCAGCCAGTCTTCGGGGGGAAACACCATATATTTT. Translation: CASQSSGGNTIYF.

The rearrangement joins TRBV4-1 to TRBJ2-1; possible D gene TRBD1, 5 bases. The CDR3 is 15 amino acids. Per the germline V gene, CDR1 is MGHRA and CDR2 is YSYEKL. V lost 0 bases and J lost 5, with 11 bases in between. Here the CDR3 DNA reads TGCGCCAGCAGCCAAGATCAGGGCAGAAACAATGAGCAGTTCTTC. Amino acid sequence: CASSQDQGRNNEQFF.

The chain recombines TRBV10-1 with TRBJ1-5; the D gene is possibly TRBD1 (6 bases). The CDR3 runs 12 residues. Per germline, CDR1 WNHNN and CDR2 SYGVQD (reference sequence). Trimming stripped 11 bases from V and 5 bases from J, with 13 bases between. CDR3 sequence (DNA): TGCGCCCGGGGGGGGCGGGATCAGCCCCAGCATTTT. Amino acid sequence: CARGGRDQPQHF.

The rearrangement links TRBV5-1 to TRBJ2-1; 8 bases align to TRBD2. This CDR3 has 15 amino acids. After removal of 6 bases from V and 8 bases from J, the junction contained 13 bases not matched to a gene. The germline V gene encodes CDR1 SGHRS and CDR2 YFSETQ. Here the CDR3 reads CASNHLAGKGDEQFF. DNA for the CDR3: TGCGCCAGCAACCACTTAGCGGGGAAAGGTGATGAGCAGTTCTTC.